A selection of T cell receptor beta chains follows, all from one sample in a study of blood T cell repertoires in COVID-19. This table comes from immunoSEQ multiplex PCR, and its TCRdb copy is limited to in-frame clones, with some not included. The data show around 170,000 clones, with roughly 90% seen just once and 3.5% to 4.5% held by the top ten. Sample: peripheral blood. These receptor sequences come from a woman in her 70s with acute or convalescent COVID-19. Both conserved end residues are part of each CDR3. The D gene is left open where the match is weak. Clone size, where shown, is once, few, many, or a class for clones that have expanded.

v_call	j_call	d_call	clone_size	cdr3_nt	cdr3_aa
TRBV5-1	TRBJ2-5	TRBD1	NA	TGCGCCAGCAGTACAGGGGGCATTGGAGAGACCCAGTACTTC	CASSTGGIGETQYF
TRBV7-3	TRBJ2-1	TRBD2	NA	TGTGCCAGCAGCTTAACGGGGGGGAGCTCCTACAATGAGCAGTTCTTC	CASSLTGGSSYNEQFF
TRBV5-4	TRBJ2-2	NA	NA	TGTGCCAGCAGCTTGACAGGGATAAGAACCGGGGAGCTGTTTTTT	CASSLTGIRTGELFF
TRBV19	TRBJ1-3	NA	NA	TGTGCCAGTGCTCCGAGCTCTGGAAACACCATATATTTT	CASAPSSGNTIYF
TRBV3-1/TRBV3-2	TRBJ2-5	TRBD2	NA	TGTGCCAGCAGCGGACTAGCGGGGGGCCCGGAGACCCAGTACTTC	CASSGLAGGPETQYF
TRBV30	TRBJ1-2	NA	NA	TGTGCCTGGAGTGTAGGCTATGGCAGGGGAGATGGCTACACCTTC	CAWSVGYGRGDGYTF
TRBV10-3	TRBJ2-3	NA	NA	TGTGCCATCACTCGGGAGCCGAGCACAGATACGCAGTATTTT	CAITREPSTDTQYF
TRBV7-2	TRBJ2-1	TRBD2	NA	TGTGCCAGCAGCCTTAGCGGGGTGGAGCAGTTCTTC	CASSLSGVEQFF
TRBV5-1	TRBJ2-1	TRBD2	once	TGCGCCAGCAGCGCCGCCCGCGGGAGGGCCTACAATGAGCAGTTCTTC	CASSAARGRAYNEQFF
TRBV7-6	TRBJ2-3	TRBD2	NA	TGTGCCAGCAGCTTATCTTCCAGCGGGAGTTTGCAGGGACGGCCAAGCACAGATACGCAGTATTTT	CASSLSSSGSLQGRPSTDTQYF
TRBV4-3	TRBJ1-4	NA	NA	TGCGCCAGCAGCCAAGGCCGGGGAAAGGATGAAAAACTGTTTTTT	CASSQGRGKDEKLFF
TRBV2	TRBJ1-5	TRBD1	NA	TGTGCCAGCAGTGAAGCGTACAGGGGGTATCAGCCCCAGCATTTT	CASSEAYRGYQPQHF
TRBV19	TRBJ1-5	TRBD1	NA	TGTGCCAGTAGCAGGGGGCTTAATCAGCCCCAGCATTTT	CASSRGLNQPQHF
TRBV27	TRBJ1-1	NA	NA	TGTGCCAGCAGTTTAGTAGGGCAGAGTTCCTCGAGGGTTACTGAAGCTTTCTTT	CASSLVGQSSSRVTEAFF
TRBV25-1	TRBJ2-1	NA	NA	TGTGCCAGCAGTGAATTTGGCGGTTTCGATGAGCAGTTCTTC	CASSEFGGFDEQFF
TRBV19	TRBJ2-7	NA	NA	TGTGCCAGTAGTCCCGTCAGATCCTCCTACGAGCAGTACTTC	CASSPVRSSYEQYF
TRBV19	TRBJ1-5	TRBD1	few	TGTGCCAGTATGGCAGGGGGCGCGGCTCAGCCCCAGCATTTT	CASMAGGAAQPQHF
TRBV28	TRBJ2-7	TRBD2	NA	TGTGCCAGCAGTTTTTTGGGCGGAGGGAGGGTTTACGAGCAGTACTTC	CASSFLGGGRVYEQYF
TRBV28	TRBJ1-5	TRBD1	NA	TGTGCCAGCAGCCAATGGCAGGGGGCGGGTCAGCCCCAGCATTTT	CASSQWQGAGQPQHF
TRBV12-3/TRBV12-4	TRBJ1-2	NA	NA	TGTGCCAGCAGTCCAGACAGGATCTATGGCTACACCTTC	CASSPDRIYGYTF
TRBV12-5	TRBJ1-2	NA	NA	TGTGCTAGTGGAACTGGGACGGGAGGCGGTGGCTACACCTTC	CASGTGTGGGGYTF
TRBV19	TRBJ2-5	TRBD1	NA	TGTGCCAGTAGTCCCACAGGGGGCTCTCTGGTAGGAGAGACCCAGTACTTC	CASSPTGGSLVGETQYF
TRBV30	TRBJ1-2	NA	NA	TGTGCCTGGAGTGTACTTGTGACATACTATGGCTACACCTTC	CAWSVLVTYYGYTF
TRBV20-1	TRBJ2-3	NA	NA	TGCAGTGCTAGTAGCGGGACAGGAATTCTGGATACGCAGTATTTT	CSASSGTGILDTQYF
TRBV6-2/TRBV6-3	TRBJ2-1	NA	NA	TGTGCCAGCAGTTACGGCGGCACGGGGTCTGGTGAGCAGTTCTTC	CASSYGGTGSGEQFF
TRBV7-9	TRBJ2-7	TRBD2	NA	TGTGCCAGCAGCCATAAGCGGGAGACAATCTTC	CASSHKRETIF
TRBV2	TRBJ2-7	NA	NA	TGTGCCAGCAGGACTTTGGGGGGGCAGTACTTC	CASRTLGGQYF
TRBV7-2	TRBJ2-2	NA	NA	TGTGCCAGCAGCTTAAGGGGACTCCCAACCGTATCGAACACCGGGGAGCTGTTTTTT	CASSLRGLPTVSNTGELFF
TRBV3-1/TRBV3-2	TRBJ2-2	NA	NA	TGTGCCAGCAGCCTACAGGGAACCGCCGGGGAGCTGTTTTTT	CASSLQGTAGELFF
TRBV7-2	TRBJ1-1	NA	NA	TGTGCCAGCAGCTTAGGTCCCGGGATGAACACTGAAGCTTTCTTT	CASSLGPGMNTEAFF
TRBV7-8	TRBJ1-3	NA	NA	TGTGCCAGCAGCTTATACTCTGGAAACACCATATATTTT	CASSLYSGNTIYF
TRBV5-1	TRBJ2-7	NA	NA	TGCGCCAGCAGCACCAATTCAGACAGAAACTACGAGCAGTACTTC	CASSTNSDRNYEQYF
TRBV2	TRBJ1-3	NA	NA	TGTGCCAGCAGTGAAGCGTTAGGAAACACCATATATTTT	CASSEALGNTIYF
TRBV2	TRBJ1-4	NA	NA	TGTGCCACCAAGCAAGACAGGTCAGATGAAAAACTGTTTTTT	CATKQDRSDEKLFF
TRBV6-2/TRBV6-3	TRBJ1-2	TRBD1	NA	TGTGCCAGCAGTTACTACGACAGGGTTCTTACTGGCTACACCTTC	CASSYYDRVLTGYTF
TRBV6-5	TRBJ2-1	NA	few	TGTGCCAGCAGCACAGGCGCGAGTGAGCAGTTCTTC	CASSTGASEQFF
TRBV7-2	TRBJ2-1	TRBD2	NA	TGTGCCAGCAGCTTAGTAGGCGGGGGGGCCCACAATGAGCAGTTCTTC	CASSLVGGGAHNEQFF
TRBV20-1	TRBJ2-1	TRBD2	NA	TGCAGTGCTAGTATAGCGGGAGGCCGGAGCTCCTACAATGAGCAGTTCTTC	CSASIAGGRSSYNEQFF
TRBV24-1	TRBJ2-3	TRBD1	NA	TGTGCCACCAGTGTTGGACAGGGTAACACAGATACGCAGTATTTT	CATSVGQGNTDTQYF
TRBV7-2	TRBJ1-4	NA	NA	TGTGCCAGCAGCCCAGGACAGCGAAATAATGAAAAACTGTTTTTT	CASSPGQRNNEKLFF
TRBV4-3	TRBJ1-2	TRBD1	NA	TGCGCCAGCAGCCAAGGGGGACAGGGGTACTATGGCTACACCTTC	CASSQGGQGYYGYTF
TRBV6-2/TRBV6-3	TRBJ1-5	NA	NA	TGTGCCAGCAGCAGCCTAAATCAGCCCCAGCATTTT	CASSSLNQPQHF
TRBV30	TRBJ1-1	NA	NA	TGTGCCTGGAGTGTAATCTCTGAAGCTTTCTTT	CAWSVISEAFF
TRBV18	TRBJ1-5	NA	NA	TGTGCCAGCTCGTCTAACCCCAATCAGCCCCAGCATTTT	CASSSNPNQPQHF
TRBV5-1	TRBJ1-1	TRBD1	NA	TGCGCCAGCAGCCAAGGGACAGGGCGGACTGAAGCTTTCTTT	CASSQGTGRTEAFF
TRBV9	TRBJ1-1	NA	NA	TGTGCCAGCAGCGCCGTAACTTCAGGGTATAGTGAAGCTTTCTTT	CASSAVTSGYSEAFF
TRBV10-3	TRBJ1-1	TRBD1	once	TGTGCCATCAGTGAGGGACAGGCGGGAAGAGGTGAAGCTTTCTTT	CAISEGQAGRGEAFF
TRBV5-8	TRBJ2-3	TRBD1	once	TGTGCCAGCAGCTTGGGGCAGGGGGCCACAGATACGCAGTATTTT	CASSLGQGATDTQYF
TRBV12-3/TRBV12-4	TRBJ2-3	NA	few	TGTGCCAGCAGTTTAGACTACACAGATACGCAGTATTTT	CASSLDYTDTQYF
TRBV19	TRBJ1-5	TRBD1	NA	TGTGCCAGTAGCGCCCAGGACAGGGTATTAGGTGATAGCAATCAGCCCCAGCATTTT	CASSAQDRVLGDSNQPQHF
TRBV9	TRBJ2-1	TRBD2	NA	TGTGCCAGCAGCGTTGGGACTAGCGGGAGTGTGGATGAGCAGTTCTTC	CASSVGTSGSVDEQFF
TRBV7-8	TRBJ2-7	NA	NA	TGTGCCAGCAGTCCCAGGGCCTACGAGCAGTACTTC	CASSPRAYEQYF
TRBV6-5	TRBJ1-5	TRBD1	NA	TGTGCCAGCAGTCCCTCGGAGGGGGCCAGAGAGCCCCAGCATTTT	CASSPSEGAREPQHF
TRBV7-2	TRBJ2-1	TRBD2	NA	TGTGCCAGCAGCTTATCTAGCGGGGTCTTTAATGAGCAGTTCTTC	CASSLSSGVFNEQFF
TRBV5-6	TRBJ2-2	TRBD2	NA	TGTGCCAGCAGCGTAGCGGGAGAAAACACCGGGGAGCTGTTTTTT	CASSVAGENTGELFF
TRBV3-1/TRBV3-2	TRBJ1-1	NA	NA	TGTGCCAGCAGCTCAACAGACAACACTGAAGCTTTCTTT	CASSSTDNTEAFF
TRBV7-2	TRBJ2-2	TRBD2	few	TGTGCCAGCAGCCCTTGGACAGCGGGAGGGCCCGGGGAGCTGTTTTTT	CASSPWTAGGPGELFF